This T cell receptor beta chain comes out of a study of cytomegalovirus exposure and HLA in healthy donors. The PCR ran on 60 Vbeta and 13 Jbeta primers. Clones were sequenced by immunoSEQ multiplex PCR, and TCRdb holds only the in-frame ones, with some missing. The sample yields more than 150,000 clones, approximately 82% seen once. Germline values: CDR1 SGHNT, CDR2 YENEEA. Trimming took 3 bases from V and 0 from J, leaving 9 bases between them. The CDR3 length is 15 residues. The chain has TRBV11-3 and TRBJ2-1; the D gene is possibly TRBD2 (6 bases). This sequence was found in a male donor in good health and CMV-seronegative. Sequences were obtained from PBMCs. The CDR3 is CASSFGGVSYNEQFF. CDR3 in DNA: TGTGCCAGCAGCTTTGGCGGGGTCTCCTACAATGAGCAGTTCTTC. Complete variable domain (other parts from reference TRBV11-3 and TRBJ2-1): EAGVVQSPRYKIIEKKQPVAFWCNPISGHNTLYWYLQNLGQGPELLIRYENEEAVDDSQLPKDRFSAERLKGVDSTLKIQPAELGDSAVYLCASSFGGVSYNEQFFGPGTRLTVL.